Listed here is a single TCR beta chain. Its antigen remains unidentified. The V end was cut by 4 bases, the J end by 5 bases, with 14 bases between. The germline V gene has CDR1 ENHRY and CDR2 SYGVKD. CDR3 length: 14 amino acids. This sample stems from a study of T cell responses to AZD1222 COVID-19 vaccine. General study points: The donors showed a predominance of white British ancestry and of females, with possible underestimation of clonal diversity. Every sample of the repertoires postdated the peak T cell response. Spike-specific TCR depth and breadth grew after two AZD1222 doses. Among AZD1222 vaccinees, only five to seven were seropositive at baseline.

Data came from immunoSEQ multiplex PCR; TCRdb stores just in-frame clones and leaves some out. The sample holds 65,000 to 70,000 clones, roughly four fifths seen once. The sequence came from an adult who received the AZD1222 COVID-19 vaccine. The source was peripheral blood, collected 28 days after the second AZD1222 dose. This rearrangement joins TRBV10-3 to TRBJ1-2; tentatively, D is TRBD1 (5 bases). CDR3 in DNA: TGTGCCATCAGTGTGCAGGCCGACAGTTATGGCTACACCTTC. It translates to CAISVQADSYGYTF.